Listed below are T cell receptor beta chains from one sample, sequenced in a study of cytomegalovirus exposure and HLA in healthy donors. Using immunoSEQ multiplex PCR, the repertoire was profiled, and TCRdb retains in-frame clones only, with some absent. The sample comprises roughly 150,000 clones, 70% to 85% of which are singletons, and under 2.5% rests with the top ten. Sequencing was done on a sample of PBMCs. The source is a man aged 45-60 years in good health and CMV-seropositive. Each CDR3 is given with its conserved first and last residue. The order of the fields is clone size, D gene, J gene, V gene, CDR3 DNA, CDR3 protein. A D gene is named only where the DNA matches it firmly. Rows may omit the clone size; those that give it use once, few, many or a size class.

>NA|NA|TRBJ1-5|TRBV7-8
TGTGCCAGCAGCGGCCCACCCTGGAGGAATCAGCCCCAGCATTTT
CASSGPPWRNQPQHF
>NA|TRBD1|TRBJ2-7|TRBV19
TGTGCCACCACCGGGACAGGGGGCTTCGAGCAGTACTTC
CATTGTGGFEQYF
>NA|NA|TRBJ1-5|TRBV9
TGTGCCAGCAGCCGTGACAGTCTAGGCCAGCCCCAGCATTTT
CASSRDSLGQPQHF
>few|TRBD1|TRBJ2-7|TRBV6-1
TGTGCCAGCAGTGAAGTATGGGACAGGGACTACGAGCAGTACTTC
CASSEVWDRDYEQYF
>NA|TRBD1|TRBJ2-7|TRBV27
TGTGCCAGCGGTGTGGGGACAGGGGCCTACGAGCAGTACTTC
CASGVGTGAYEQYF
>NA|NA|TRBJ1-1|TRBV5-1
TGCGCCAGCAGCGGAGGGTACCCGGGGAACACTGAAGCTTTCTTT
CASSGGYPGNTEAFF
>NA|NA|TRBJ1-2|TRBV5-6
TGTGCCAGCAGCTCCGACACAGTCTATGGCTACACCTTC
CASSSDTVYGYTF
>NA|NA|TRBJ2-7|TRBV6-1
TGTGCCAGCAGTGATTCAGGGGCGTCCATAAGCTCCTACGAGCAGTACTTC
CASSDSGASISSYEQYF
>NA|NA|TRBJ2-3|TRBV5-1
TGCGCCAGCCGGGACACTGTACCAGATACGCAGTATTTT
CASRDTVPDTQYF
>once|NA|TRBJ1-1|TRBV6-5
TGTGCCAGCAGCCGGGGGTTGAACACTGAAGCTTTCTTT
CASSRGLNTEAFF
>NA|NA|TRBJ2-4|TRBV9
TGTGCCAGCAGCGTAGAGGGTGACTACCAAAACATTCAGTACTTC
CASSVEGDYQNIQYF
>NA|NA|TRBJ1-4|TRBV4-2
TGTGCCAGCAGCCAAGATACGGACAGCGCAACTAATGAAAAACTGTTTTTT
CASSQDTDSATNEKLFF
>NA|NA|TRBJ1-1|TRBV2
TGTGCCAGCATAAGGGAGGTCAGTCACACTGAAGCTTTCTTT
CASIREVSHTEAFF
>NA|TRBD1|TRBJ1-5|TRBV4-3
TGCGCCAGCGGCCGGGACAGGGGCAGCAATCAGCCCCAGCATTTT
CASGRDRGSNQPQHF
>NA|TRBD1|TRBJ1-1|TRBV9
TGTGCCAGCAGCCCCTGGGGGACAGGGAACACTGAAGCTTTCTTT
CASSPWGTGNTEAFF
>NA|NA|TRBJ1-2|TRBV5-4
TGTGCCAGCAGCTTTACAGGGTCGGCCGGCTACACCTTC
CASSFTGSAGYTF
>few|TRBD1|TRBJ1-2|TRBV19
TGTGCCAGTAGTATAGGTCGGGACAGGGTGAACGGCTACACCTTC
CASSIGRDRVNGYTF
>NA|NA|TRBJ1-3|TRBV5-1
TGCGCCAGCAGCCGCAGTCCGGGGAGCTCTGGAAACACCATATATTTT
CASSRSPGSSGNTIYF
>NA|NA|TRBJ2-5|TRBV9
TGTGCCAGCAGCCTCGAGCCGTCCCAAGAGACCCAGTACTTC
CASSLEPSQETQYF
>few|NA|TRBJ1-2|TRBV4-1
TGCGCCAGCAGCCAGGAGGTGAGGATTCGGCTCTATGGCTACACCTTC
CASSQEVRIRLYGYTF
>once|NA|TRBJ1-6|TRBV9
TGTGCCAGCAGCGTAGGGACAAGTCGATCTAATTCACCCCTCCACTTT
CASSVGTSRSNSPLHF
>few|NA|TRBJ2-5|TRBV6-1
TGTGCCAGCGGCGGTGGAGGTACGGAGACCCAGTACTTC
CASGGGGTETQYF
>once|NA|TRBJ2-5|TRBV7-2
TGTGCCAGCAGCCCATCTCGGACTTTCCTAGAGACCCAGTACTTC
CASSPSRTFLETQYF
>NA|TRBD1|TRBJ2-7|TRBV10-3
TGTGCCATCAGCGCCCCGGACAGGTCCTACGAGCAGTACTTC
CAISAPDRSYEQYF
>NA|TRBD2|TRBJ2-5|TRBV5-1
TGCGCCAGCAGCTCGCGGGGGGGCCAAGAGACCCAGTACTTC
CASSSRGGQETQYF
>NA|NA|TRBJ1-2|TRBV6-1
TGTGCCAGTCTTAATGGCTACACCTTC
CASLNGYTF
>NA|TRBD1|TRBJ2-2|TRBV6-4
TGTGCCAGCAGTGACTCGGGGACAGGGGATTGGAACACCGGGGAGCTGTTTTTT
CASSDSGTGDWNTGELFF
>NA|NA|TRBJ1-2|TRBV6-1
TGTGCCAGCACGGAGACAGCCAATATCGGCTACACCTTC
CASTETANIGYTF
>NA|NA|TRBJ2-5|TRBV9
TGTGCCAGCAGCTCTTTCGACGGGGAAGAGACCCAGTACTTC
CASSSFDGEETQYF
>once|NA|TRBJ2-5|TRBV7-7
TGTGCTAGCAGCTTAGTTCTAGCCGAGACCCAGTACTTC
CASSLVLAETQYF
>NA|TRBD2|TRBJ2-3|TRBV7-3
TGTGCCAGCAGCTTAGGAGGACCCCACGGGGGGGCCGGGGATACGCAGTATTTT
CASSLGGPHGGAGDTQYF
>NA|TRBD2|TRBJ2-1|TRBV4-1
TGCGCCAGCAGCCAGGAAGAATTAGCGGGGGGGCTCGGGTACAATGAGCAGTTCTTC
CASSQEELAGGLGYNEQFF
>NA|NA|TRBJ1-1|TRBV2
TGTGCCAGCAGGGTAAGAGGGTACACTGAAGCTTTCTTT
CASRVRGYTEAFF
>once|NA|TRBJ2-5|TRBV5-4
TGTGCCAGCAGCTTATTGCGGGGTCGCCAAGAGACCCAGTACTTC
CASSLLRGRQETQYF
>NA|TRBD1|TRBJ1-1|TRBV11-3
TGTGCCAGCAGCTTAGAGGGGGACAGTGAAGCTTTCTTT
CASSLEGDSEAFF
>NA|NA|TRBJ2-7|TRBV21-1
TGTGCCAGCAGCCTGGGACAGGTGGACTCCTACGAGCAGTACTTC
CASSLGQVDSYEQYF
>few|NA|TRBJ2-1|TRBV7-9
TGTGCCAGCAGCTTAGAAATCGGGGGACTCCTTCAGTATGAGCAGTTCTTC
CASSLEIGGLLQYEQFF
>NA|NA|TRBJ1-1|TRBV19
TGTGCCAGTAGTATAGGGGGCAGGACGAACACTGAAGCTTTCTTT
CASSIGGRTNTEAFF
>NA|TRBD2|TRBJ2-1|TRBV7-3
TGTGCCAGCAGCTTCTTAGCGGGGAGCTCCTACAATGAGCAGTTCTTC
CASSFLAGSSYNEQFF
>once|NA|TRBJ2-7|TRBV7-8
TGTGCCAGCAGCCGAGGCGCGGGGGAGCAGTACTTC
CASSRGAGEQYF
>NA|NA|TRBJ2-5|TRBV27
TGTGCCAGCAGTCCCCAAGTCTGGCGGGGTAATCCGGAGACCCAGTACTTC
CASSPQVWRGNPETQYF
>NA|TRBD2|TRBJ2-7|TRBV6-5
TGTGCCAGCAGTTGGACTAGAACGGGCGAGCAGTACTTC
CASSWTRTGEQYF
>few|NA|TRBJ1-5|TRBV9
TGTGCCAGCAGCGTAGGAACAATAAATCAGCCCCAGCATTTT
CASSVGTINQPQHF
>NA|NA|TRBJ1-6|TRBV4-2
TGTGCCAGCAGCCAAGAGGGACTAAACCCATGGAATTCACCCCTCCACTTT
CASSQEGLNPWNSPLHF
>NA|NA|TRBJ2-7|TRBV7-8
TGTGCCAGCAGCTTAGCGGGGGCTCCGCTATACGAGCAGTACTTC
CASSLAGAPLYEQYF
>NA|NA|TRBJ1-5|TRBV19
TGTGCCAGTACCGACACGGCATTGACTCAGCCCCAGCATTTT
CASTDTALTQPQHF
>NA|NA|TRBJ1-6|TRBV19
TGTGCCAGTAGTATAAAGGGGTTAAGTTCACCCCTCCACTTT
CASSIKGLSSPLHF
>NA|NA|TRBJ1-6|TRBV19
TGTGCCAACGAAGACAGGCGGAGCTCCTATAATTCACCCCTCCACTTT
CANEDRRSSYNSPLHF
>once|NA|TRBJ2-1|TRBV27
TGTGCCAGCAGTTTGAGTGAGTACAATGAGCAGTTCTTC
CASSLSEYNEQFF
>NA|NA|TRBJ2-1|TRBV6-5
TGTGCCAGCAGTTACTCGGGGCGGGGATGGGGCAATGAGCAGTTCTTC
CASSYSGRGWGNEQFF
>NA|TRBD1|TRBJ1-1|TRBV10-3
TGTGCCATCAGCGCGACAGGGGATACTGAAGCTTTCTTT
CAISATGDTEAFF
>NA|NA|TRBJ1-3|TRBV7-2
TGTGCCAGCAGCTTAGCCAGGGCCAGGGTGTACGGAAACACCATATATTTT
CASSLARARVYGNTIYF
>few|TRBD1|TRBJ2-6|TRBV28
TGTGCCAGCAGCTGGGACAGGGAACCTGGGGCCAACGTCCTGACTTTC
CASSWDREPGANVLTF
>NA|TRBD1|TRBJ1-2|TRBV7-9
TGTGCCAGCAGCGGCAATACAGGGGCTGGCTACACCTTC
CASSGNTGAGYTF
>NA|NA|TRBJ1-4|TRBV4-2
TGTGCCAGCAGCCCTACTCACGAGGGGGCTAATGAAAAACTGTTTTTT
CASSPTHEGANEKLFF
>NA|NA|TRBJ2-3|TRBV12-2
TGTGCAAGTCGCTTAGGGAGGCGGGGGGAGATCACAGATACGCAGTATTTT
CASRLGRRGEITDTQYF
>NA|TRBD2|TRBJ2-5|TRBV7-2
TGTGCCAGCAGCTTAGGGACTAGCGGGGGAAGAGAGACCCAGTACTTC
CASSLGTSGGRETQYF
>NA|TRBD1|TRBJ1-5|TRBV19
TGTGCCAGTAGTCCCGGGACAGGGTACGTCAAACAGCCCCAGCATTTT
CASSPGTGYVKQPQHF
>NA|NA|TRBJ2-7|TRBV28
TGTGCCAGCAGTTTTCCCACAGGTCGAAACTACGAGCAGTACTTC
CASSFPTGRNYEQYF